This TCR beta chain appears in the sequencing data of a study of blood T cell repertoires in COVID-19. Across the study: The cDNA or gDNA used as material had been derived from T cells, B-cell-depleted T cells, or PBMCs.

Assay: immunoSEQ multiplex PCR; the TCRdb copy retains only in-frame clones and omits some. In the table there are approximately 150,000 clones, about 84% of which are singletons. V gave up 1 base and J gave up 3 bases, with 13 bases separating them. The germline V gene has CDR1 MNHEY and CDR2 SVGAGI. The CDR3 totals 15 residues. This clonotype originated in a woman aged 35 to 49 with acute COVID-19. Sequences were obtained from PBMCs or T cells enriched from blood (not recorded which). The genes are TRBV6-5 and TRBJ2-7; TRBD1 might be the D (6 bases). CDR3 region: CASSYLSGGLYEQYF. Here the CDR3 DNA reads TGTGCCAGCAGTTACTTGAGTGGGGGCCTCTACGAGCAGTACTTC.